What follows describes a single T cell receptor (beta chain). The data belong to a study of OX40 agonist ivuxolimab in advanced cancers. Patients had blood sampled at baseline and again on cycle 4 day 1 and cycle 7 day 1. Sequenced by immunoSEQ multiplex PCR; TCRdb stores in-frame clones only, minus some. The sample contains about 39,000 clones, approximately 90% of which appear only once. Trimming shortened V by 2 bases and J by 8 bases, and 16 bases separated the two germline ends. Germline assignment: CDR1 ENHRY and CDR2 SYGVKD. The CDR3 totals 15 residues. The source of this sequence is an adult with an advanced solid tumor such as melanoma, head and neck, liver or kidney cancer. Here the sequenced sample was CD4+ or CD8+ T cells sorted from blood, taken in a trial of the OX40 agonist ivuxolimab. The V gene is TRBV10-3, the J gene TRBJ2-1, with D possibly TRBD2 on 6 matching bases. The CDR3 DNA is TGTGCCATCAGTGAGCCAGGAGGGAGTGAGTATGAGCAGTTCTTC. Translated, it gives CAISEPGGSEYEQFF.